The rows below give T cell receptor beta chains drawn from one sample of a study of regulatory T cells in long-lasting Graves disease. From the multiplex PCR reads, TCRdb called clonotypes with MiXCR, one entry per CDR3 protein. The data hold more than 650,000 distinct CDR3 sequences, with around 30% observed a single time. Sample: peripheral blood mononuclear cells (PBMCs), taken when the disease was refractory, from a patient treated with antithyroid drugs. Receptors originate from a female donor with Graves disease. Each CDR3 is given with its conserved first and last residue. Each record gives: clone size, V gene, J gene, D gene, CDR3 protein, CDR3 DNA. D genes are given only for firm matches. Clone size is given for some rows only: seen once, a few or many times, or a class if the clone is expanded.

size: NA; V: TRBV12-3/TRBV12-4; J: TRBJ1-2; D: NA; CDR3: CASSLGVGLYGYTF; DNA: TGTGCCAGCAGTTTAGGGGTCGGGCTGTATGGCTACACCTTC
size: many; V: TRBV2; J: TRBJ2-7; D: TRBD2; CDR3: CASTSLAGTYEQYF; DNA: TGTGCCAGCACATCACTAGCGGGAACCTACGAGCAGTACTTC
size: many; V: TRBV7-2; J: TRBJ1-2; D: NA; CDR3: CASSTNKPGDYGYTF; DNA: TGTGCCAGCAGCACCAATAAACCAGGGGACTATGGCTACACCTTC
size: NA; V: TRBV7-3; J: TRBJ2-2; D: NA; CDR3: CASSRRAGMGTGELFF; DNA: TGTGCCAGCAGCCGAAGGGCAGGGATGGGGACCGGGGAGCTGTTTTTT
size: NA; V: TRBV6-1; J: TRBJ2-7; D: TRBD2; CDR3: CASNLAGSYEQYF; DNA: TGTGCCAGCAATCTAGCGGGCTCCTACGAGCAGTACTTC
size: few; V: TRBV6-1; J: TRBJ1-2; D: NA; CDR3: CASTLGARVYGYTF; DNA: TGTGCCAGCACCCTGGGGGCGCGAGTCTATGGCTACACCTTC
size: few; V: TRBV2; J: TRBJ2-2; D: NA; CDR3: CASSGLRSTGELFF; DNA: TGTGCCAGCAGTGGACTAAGGAGCACCGGGGAGCTGTTTTTT
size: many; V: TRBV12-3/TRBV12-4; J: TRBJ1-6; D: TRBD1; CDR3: CASSPGTASSPLHF; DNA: TGTGCCAGCAGCCCCGGGACAGCCAGTTCACCCCTCCACTTT
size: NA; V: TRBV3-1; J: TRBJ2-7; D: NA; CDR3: CASSQDETRVNEQYF; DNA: TGTGCCAGCAGCCAAGATGAGACTAGGGTCAACGAGCAGTACTTC
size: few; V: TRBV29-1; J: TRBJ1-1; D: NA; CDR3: CSAMTEDPEAFF; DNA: TGCAGCGCCATGACAGAGGACCCTGAAGCTTTCTTT
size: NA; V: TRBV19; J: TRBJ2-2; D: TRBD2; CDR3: CASRPSGSASVTGELFF; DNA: TGTGCCAGTAGGCCTAGCGGGAGCGCGTCTGTCACCGGGGAGCTGTTTTTT
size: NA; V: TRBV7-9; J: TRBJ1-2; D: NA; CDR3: CASSLGAGNGGYTF; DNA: TGTGCCAGCAGCTTAGGTGCAGGGAACGGTGGCTACACCTTC
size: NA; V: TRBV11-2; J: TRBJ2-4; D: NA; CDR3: CASSIGGQLNIQYF; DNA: TGTGCCAGCAGTATCGGGGGACAGTTAAACATTCAGTACTTC
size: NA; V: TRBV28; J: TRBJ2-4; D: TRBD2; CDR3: CASSIGLAGGKNIQYF; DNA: TGTGCCAGCAGTATCGGACTAGCGGGAGGGAAAAACATTCAGTACTTC
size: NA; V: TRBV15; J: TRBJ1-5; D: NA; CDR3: CATSRSTTGAYQPQHF; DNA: TGTGCCACCAGCAGATCCACCACGGGGGCTTATCAGCCCCAGCATTTT
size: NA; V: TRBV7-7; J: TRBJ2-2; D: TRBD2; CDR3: CASSRLARSTGELFF; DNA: TGTGCCAGCAGCCGACTAGCCAGAAGCACCGGGGAGCTGTTTTTT
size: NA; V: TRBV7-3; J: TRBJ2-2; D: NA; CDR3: CASSLNRANGELFF; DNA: TGTGCCAGCAGCTTAAACAGGGCGAACGGGGAGCTGTTTTTT
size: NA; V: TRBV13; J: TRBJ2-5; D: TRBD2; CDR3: CASSPRLAGGPWETQYF; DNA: TGTGCCAGCAGCCCCAGACTAGCGGGAGGGCCGTGGGAGACCCAGTACTTC
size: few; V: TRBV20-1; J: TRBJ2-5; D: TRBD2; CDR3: CSARSLLAGPETQYF; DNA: TGCAGTGCTAGATCGCTTCTAGCGGGTCCAGAGACCCAGTACTTC
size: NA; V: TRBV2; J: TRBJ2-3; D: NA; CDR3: CASTPGIGQYF; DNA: TGTGCCAGCACTCCCGGGATTGGGCAGTATTTT
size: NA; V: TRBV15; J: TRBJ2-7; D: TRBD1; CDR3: CATSLDRVYEQYF; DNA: TGTGCCACCAGTCTAGACAGGGTCTACGAGCAGTACTTC
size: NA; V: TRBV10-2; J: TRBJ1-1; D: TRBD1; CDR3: CASSEPDRVGAFF; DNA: TGCGCCAGCAGTGAGCCGGACAGGGTTGGAGCTTTCTTT
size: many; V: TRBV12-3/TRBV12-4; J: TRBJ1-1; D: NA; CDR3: CASSHSGGGSEAFF; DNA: TGTGCCAGCAGTCATTCGGGCGGGGGATCTGAAGCTTTCTTT
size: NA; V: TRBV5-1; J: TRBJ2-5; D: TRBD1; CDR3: CASSSPEGAHRPQETQYF; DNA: TGCGCCAGCAGCTCCCCAGAGGGGGCCCACCGCCCCCAAGAGACCCAGTACTTC
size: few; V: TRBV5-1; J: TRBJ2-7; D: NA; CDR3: CASSLEGGLYEQYF; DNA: TGCGCCAGCAGCTTGGAGGGAGGACTCTACGAGCAGTACTTC